The rows below give T cell receptor beta chains drawn from one sample of a study of OX40 agonist ivuxolimab in advanced cancers. Using immunoSEQ multiplex PCR, the repertoire was profiled, and TCRdb retains in-frame clones only, with some absent. The sample contains 62,000 or so clones, roughly nine tenths of which appear only once. This specimen consisted of CD4+ or CD8+ T cells sorted from blood, obtained in a trial of the OX40 agonist ivuxolimab. Receptor source: an adult with an advanced solid tumor such as melanoma, head and neck, liver or kidney cancer. CDR3s leave out the opening cysteine and the closing phenylalanine or tryptophan.

V gene: TRBV27; CDR3 protein: ASSWGMGRSYNEQF
V gene: TRBV19; CDR3 protein: ASSSEGRAGASGANVLT
V gene: TRBV5-6; CDR3 protein: ASSRRAGNQPQH
V gene: TRBV6-1; CDR3 protein: ASSETSGGNEQF
V gene: TRBV6-1; CDR3 protein: ASSEGLARGTDTQY
V gene: TRBV7-2; CDR3 protein: ASSLNRANIQY
V gene: TRBV5-4; CDR3 protein: ASSLNTGELF
V gene: TRBV30; CDR3 protein: AWSVQQSDTQY
V gene: TRBV5-1; CDR3 protein: ASSLMGSMNTEAF
V gene: TRBV19; CDR3 protein: ASSIRGAKNIQY
V gene: TRBV5-1; CDR3 protein: ASSSQNPTYEQY
V gene: TRBV7-9; CDR3 protein: ASSLAQGAGEKLF
V gene: TRBV5-1; CDR3 protein: ASSLGNRDDYGYT
V gene: TRBV10-3; CDR3 protein: AISPGLALRTDTQY
V gene: TRBV5-1; CDR3 protein: ASSLGQGIGYT
V gene: TRBV6-6; CDR3 protein: ASSYVGDTQY
V gene: TRBV4-2; CDR3 protein: ASSQDPGGNQPQH
V gene: TRBV4-1; CDR3 protein: ASSQHERQGNTIY
V gene: TRBV9; CDR3 protein: ASSVGATSPTNEKLF
V gene: TRBV6-1; CDR3 protein: ASRPGQGIYEQY
V gene: TRBV9; CDR3 protein: ASSVTSGVNQPQH
V gene: TRBV10-3; CDR3 protein: AISPPRDRDSYT
V gene: TRBV18; CDR3 protein: ASSPPSGNTDTQY
V gene: TRBV7-9; CDR3 protein: ASSSRAGGPSGNTIY
V gene: TRBV7-2; CDR3 protein: ASSTPPGLEQY
V gene: TRBV29-1; CDR3 protein: SVEDSGYRPNGYT
V gene: TRBV4-3; CDR3 protein: ASSQGDRATDTQY
V gene: TRBV7-7; CDR3 protein: ASSLDLAGGRNEQF
V gene: TRBV11-2; CDR3 protein: ASSLERGGYEQF
V gene: TRBV7-2; CDR3 protein: ASSLAWRQRGNEQF
V gene: TRBV11-2; CDR3 protein: ASSLAVRGRGNEQF
V gene: TRBV7-9; CDR3 protein: AWGQASYGYT
V gene: TRBV13; CDR3 protein: ASSLDRVGGYT
V gene: TRBV6-5; CDR3 protein: ACADRALEKLF
V gene: TRBV6-1; CDR3 protein: ASSERAADTQY
V gene: TRBV18; CDR3 protein: ASSPPGAREGYT
V gene: TRBV11-2; CDR3 protein: ASSSIGLGELF
V gene: TRBV7-8; CDR3 protein: ASSQGASGTEAF
V gene: TRBV2; CDR3 protein: ASRQDTANQPQH
V gene: TRBV5-1; CDR3 protein: ASSLDRGYEQY
V gene: TRBV15; CDR3 protein: ATSREIGGDIQY